This entry is about one TCR beta chain. PCR amplification relied on 60 Vbeta primers (plus 13 Jbeta primers). Data came from immunoSEQ multiplex PCR; TCRdb stores just in-frame clones and leaves some out. The sample consists of 150,000 to 200,000 clones, approximately 80% of them appearing once. The sample belongs to a study of cytomegalovirus exposure and HLA in healthy donors. CDR1 is SGHTA and CDR2 is FQGNSA in the germline V gene. The J segment lost 3 bases and the V segment lost 5 bases, leaving 4 bases of the junction unmatched. This CDR3 comprises 13 residues. Specimen: PBMCs. This chain joins TRBV7-2 and TRBJ2-7; TRBD2 matches at 7 bases. This receptor was taken from a woman aged 50 to 65 in good health and CMV-seronegative. CDR3 in DNA: TGTGCCAGCAGCGAAGGGGAGGGCTACGAGCAGTACTTC. Amino acid sequence: CASSEGEGYEQYF.